The 31 T cell receptor beta chains in this list originate from one sample, sequenced in a study of CD8 T cells in ankylosing spondylitis. TCRdb processed the 5' RACE reads anew with MiXCR; each CDR3 protein has one entry. The table lists approximately 340,000 distinct CDR3 sequences, about 15% of them singletons, with 0.95% to 1.4% in the top ten. Material: blood, either unsorted or a sorted T cell fraction (not recorded which). The source is a male donor with ankylosing spondylitis or in good health (not recorded which).

This clonotype appeared a few times. The chain recombines TRBV7-8 with TRBJ2-5, with D perhaps matching TRBD1 or TRBD2 (6 bases each). CDR1 SGHVS and CDR2 FQNEAQ come from the germline V gene. This CDR3 has 14 amino acids. Trimming took 8 bases from V and 2 from J, leaving 15 bases between them. The CDR3 DNA follows: TGTGCCAGCGTTATCCGGGGGCTACAAGAGACCCAGTACTTC. This encodes CASVIRGLQETQYF.

The genes are TRBV10-3 and TRBJ2-5; the match to TRBD2 covers 12 bases. This CDR3 has 15 residues. The trim removed 3 bases at V and 2 bases at J, leaving 1 base unmatched. Per germline, CDR1 ENHRY and CDR2 SYGVKD. The CDR3: CAISDLAGGQETQYF. In nucleotides, the CDR3 is TGTGCCATCAGTGACCTAGCGGGGGGGCAAGAGACCCAGTACTTC.

The chain combines TRBV27 with TRBJ1-1; 9 bases align to TRBD1. The V segment lost 4 bases and the J segment 6 bases; nucleotides outside the gene matches: 9. In germline, CDR1 is MNHEY, CDR2 SMNVEV (reference sequence). This CDR3 region has 15 residues. The DNA of the CDR3 is TGTGCCAGCAGTTCGATCCCACAGGGGGCGGCTGAAGCTTTCTTT. Encoded protein: CASSSIPQGAAEAFF.

This clonotype was seen only a few times. This chain connects TRBV5-1 to TRBJ2-2, with D possibly TRBD2 on 5 matching bases. Trimming took 0 bases from V and 8 from J, leaving 17 bases between them. The CDR3 contains 16 residues. Per the germline V gene, CDR1 is SGHRS and CDR2 is YFSETQ. In nucleotides, the CDR3 is TGCGCCAGCAGCTTGGGGGGAGCGCCTGCGGCGGGGGAGCTGTTTTTT. Protein: CASSLGGAPAAGELFF.

The J gene is TRBJ2-3, the V gene TRBV20-1; TRBD1 matches at 9 bases. The germline V gene has CDR1 DFQATT and CDR2 SNEGSKA (reference sequence). This CDR3 has 14 amino acids. V lost 6 bases to trimming and J lost 5 bases; unmatched junction nucleotides: 9. The CDR3 DNA follows: TGCAGTGCCCATGGGACAGGGCATAGAGATACGCAGTATTTT. This translates into CSAHGTGHRDTQYF.

In this sample, this clonotype turned up a few times. CDR3 bases: TGTGCCAGCAGCCAAGATGGTCCCAGCGGGAAGACCTACGAGCAGTACTTC. The encoded protein is CASSQDGPSGKTYEQYF. This chain links TRBV3-1 with TRBJ2-7; 7 positions agree with TRBD2. J lost 2 bases, V lost 0 bases, and 10 bases had no gene match. CDR1 LGHDT and CDR2 YNNKEL come from the germline V gene (reference sequence). CDR3 length: 17 residues.

The chain links TRBV4-2 to TRBJ2-1, with TRBD2 as a possible D gene (5 bases). The CDR3 has 19 amino acids. V lost 1 base and J lost 0, with 19 bases in between. The V gene's germline CDR1 is LGHNA and CDR2 YNFKEQ. CDR3 nucleotide sequence: TGTGCCAGCAGCCAAGCCGGCGGAGGCGGGCCAAGCTCCTACAATGAGCAGTTCTTC. It encodes CASSQAGGGGPSSYNEQFF.

The chain employs TRBV20-1 and TRBJ2-1; 8 bases agree with TRBD2. The CDR3 contains 14 residues. Germline loops: CDR1 DFQATT, CDR2 SNEGSKA (reference sequence). The junction had 3 bases not matched to a gene; V was cut back by 5 bases and J by 0 bases. CDR3 protein: CSAVLADSYNEQFF. The CDR3 nucleotides read TGCAGTGCTGTACTAGCGGACTCCTACAATGAGCAGTTCTTC.

This clonotype occurred a few times. The chain recombines TRBV6-6 with TRBJ2-7, with D hard to call. CDR1 is MNHNY and CDR2 is SVGAGI in the germline V gene (reference sequence). The CDR3 is 13 residues long. The germline V and J ends were trimmed by 6 bases and 3 bases, with 12 bases remaining between them. In DNA form, the CDR3 reads TGTGCCAGCAGAGACAACCTGAACTACGAGCAGTACTTC. Its protein is CASRDNLNYEQYF.

The V call is TRBV7-2, the J call TRBJ1-2; 9 bases agree with TRBD1. Losses at the gene ends were 5 bases for V and 7 bases for J; bases not matched to a gene: 8. This CDR3 region has 14 residues. CDR1 and CDR2 from the germline V gene are SGHTA and FQGNSA. The DNA for the CDR3 is TGTGCCAGCAGCGCGGACAGGGGCCCTCTTGGCTACACCTTC. It translates to CASSADRGPLGYTF.

CDR3 sequence (DNA): TGTGCCAGCAGTCGGGACGGTTCAGGGTTGCGGCCCCAGCATTTT. Protein sequence: CASSRDGSGLRPQHF. V gene TRBV6-1 combines with J gene TRBJ1-5, with D tentatively TRBD1 (5 bases). The CDR3 consists of 15 residues. V lost 5 bases to trimming and J lost 9 bases, with 20 bases between them. Germline lookup yields CDR1 MNHNS and CDR2 SASEGT.

The chain combines TRBV7-8 with TRBJ2-3; tentative D call: TRBD1 (5 bases). V shed 3 bases and J shed 5 bases, with 12 bases lying between them. Germline values: CDR1 SGHVS, CDR2 FQNEAQ. The CDR3 contains 14 residues. CDR3 sequence reads: CASSLRRGRDTQYF. CDR3 bases: TGTGCCAGCAGCTTGAGAAGGGGTCGAGATACGCAGTATTTT. Variable domain in full (rest from reference TRBV7-8 and TRBJ2-3): GAGVSQSPRYKVAKRGQDVALRCDPISGHVSLFWYQQALGQGPEFLTYFQNEAQLDKSGLPSDRFFAERPEGSVSTLKIQRTQQEDSAVYLCASSLRRGRDTQYFGPGTRLTVL.

V is TRBV15 and J is TRBJ2-2; 10 positions agree with TRBD1. V trimming: 4 bases; J trimming: 7 bases; junction bases outside the gene matches: 6. The CDR3 sequence is 15 residues long. Germline CDR1 is LNHNV and CDR2 is YYDKDF (reference sequence). The CDR3 region has the DNA TGTGCCACCAGCATCGACAGGGGGCTATTCGGGGAGCTGTTTTTT. Translation gives CATSIDRGLFGELFF.

This clonotype occurred many times. The chain links TRBV3-1 to TRBJ2-7; D not certain. V was cut by 1 base and J by 1 base, with 8 bases left in between. The CDR3 is 14 amino acids. Germline CDR1 and CDR2: LGHDT and YNNKEL (reference sequence). In DNA form, the CDR3 reads TGTGCCAGCAGCCAAGGGGTTGCATCCTACGAGCAGTACTTC. Protein product: CASSQGVASYEQYF.

In its sample, this clonotype was seen a few times. V and J are TRBV6-1 and TRBJ2-7; tentative D call: TRBD1 (6 bases). V lost 1 base to trimming and J lost 6 bases, with 13 bases between them. CDR3 length: 14 residues. CDR1 and CDR2 (germline): MNHNS, SASEGT. CDR3 coding DNA: TGTGCCAGCAGTGAAGTCCCAGGGGAAGGCGAGCAGTACTTC. Translating it yields CASSEVPGEGEQYF.

This clonotype was seen more than once but under ten times. This may stem from a read error, because a much larger clone lies one nucleotide away. As DNA, the CDR3 is TGCGCCAGCAGCTTGCCCCAAGAGACCCAGTACTTC. Residues: CASSLPQETQYF. This rearrangement joins TRBV5-1 to TRBJ2-5, with D uncertain. Germline values: CDR1 SGHRS, CDR2 YFSETQ. The CDR3 runs to 12 residues. V lost 1 base to trimming and J lost 1 base, with 2 bases between them.

In this sample, this clonotype turned up a few times. This chain uses TRBV6-5 with TRBJ1-4, with no clear D. This CDR3 is built from 14 residues. Between the trimmed V and J ends, which lost 0 bases and 12 bases, there was a span of 14 bases. CDR1 is MNHEY, CDR2 SVGAGI, per germline. The CDR3 DNA sequence: TGTGCCAGCAGTTACTCGAGCCCGACGGAGCAACTGTTTTTT. Translated: CASSYSSPTEQLFF.

Points on this clonotype: This could be a read error, since a much larger clone is one nucleotide away. The chain employs TRBV29-1 and TRBJ1-2; tentative D call: TRBD1 (6 bases). V lost 5 bases, J lost 6 bases, and 13 bases lay in between. The V gene's germline CDR1 is SQVTM and CDR2 ANQGSEA. The length of the CDR3 is 12 residues. The chain's CDR3 is CSVLGTKDGYTF. CDR3 coding DNA: TGCAGCGTTCTCGGGACAAAGGATGGCTACACCTTC.

This clonotype came up a few times. The chain joins TRBV20-1 to TRBJ2-1; 9 bases map to TRBD2. The CDR3 covers 13 residues. CDR1 is DFQATT and CDR2 is SNEGSKA in the germline V gene (reference sequence). V shed 1 base and J 12 bases; nucleotides not matched to a gene: 7. The CDR3 region is CSARVPSGAGQFF. For the CDR3, the DNA is TGCAGTGCTAGAGTCCCTAGCGGGGCCGGGCAGTTCTTC.

This clonotype was seen more than once but under ten times. This rearrangement joins TRBV4-1 to TRBJ2-1; maybe TRBD1 (6 bases). Germline CDR1 MGHRA, CDR2 YSYEKL. The CDR3 runs 14 residues. Between the trimmed V and J ends, which lost 4 bases and 8 bases, there was a span of 15 bases. The CDR3 DNA follows: TGCGCCAGCAGCCTGCGGACAGATCCCGATGAGCAGTTCTTC. Translating it yields CASSLRTDPDEQFF.

This clonotype was counted at least ten times. V and J are TRBV5-1 and TRBJ1-5, with a tentative D call TRBD1 (5 bases). CDR3 size: 15 residues. Germline CDR1 is SGHRS and CDR2 is YFSETQ. The V end lost 0 bases, the J end lost 1 base, and 8 bases lay between the germline ends. This CDR3 is CASSLGGVSNQPQHF. CDR3 nucleotide sequence: TGCGCCAGCAGCTTGGGAGGGGTGAGCAATCAGCCCCAGCATTTT.

This clonotype has a single count. The junction departs from germline at one end; a sequencing error may be responsible. The chain carries TRBV5-6 and TRBJ1-4; D gene ambiguous. Germline V gives CDR1 SGHDT, CDR2 YYEEEE. The CDR3 sequence is 15 residues long. In DNA, the CDR3 is TGTGCCAGCAACTTGCGTGCAACAACTAATGAAAAACTGTTTTTT. Encoded protein: CASNLRATTNEKLFF.

This sequence joins TRBV5-1 and TRBJ2-3; D not resolved. V dropped 6 bases and J dropped 0 bases, with 8 bases sitting between them. The CDR3 extends over 13 amino acids. Germline V CDR1 and CDR2: SGHRS, YFSETQ. CDR3 region: CASKPSSTDTQYF. The CDR3 nucleotides are TGCGCCAGCAAACCGAGTAGCACAGATACGCAGTATTTT.

At least ten counts were recorded for this clonotype. This chain links TRBV5-1 with TRBJ1-1, with D perhaps TRBD1 (5 bases). Germline V gives CDR1 SGHRS, CDR2 YFSETQ. V dropped 2 bases and J dropped 1 base, with 6 bases sitting between them. The CDR3 is made up of 13 amino acids. In nucleotides, the CDR3 is TGCGCCAGCAGCTTACAGGAGAACACTGAAGCTTTCTTT. Its translation is CASSLQENTEAFF. The full variable domain, in which reference TRBV5-1 and TRBJ1-1 provide the parts outside the CDR3, is KAGVTQTPRYLIKTRGQQVTLSCSPISGHRSVSWYQQTPGQGLQFLFEYFSETQRNKGNFPGRFSGRQFSNSRSEMNVSTLELGDSALYLCASSLQENTEAFFGQGTRLTVV.

This clonotype was counted between two and nine times. The gene calls are TRBV28 and TRBJ2-5, with D hard to call. This CDR3 region has 16 residues. Trimming removed 5 bases at V and 5 bases at J, with 21 bases between. Germline V gives CDR1 MDHEN, CDR2 SYDVKM. CDR3 in DNA: TGTGCCAGCAGTGTCGTAGCAGAGGCAAGGACGGAGACCCAGTACTTC. This sequence encodes CASSVVAEARTETQYF.

The table lists this clonotype with a few counts. The rearrangement uses TRBV6-5 and TRBJ2-7; D is perhaps TRBD1 (6 bases). Per the germline V gene, CDR1 is MNHEY and CDR2 is SVGAGI. Trimming stripped 0 bases from V and 2 bases from J, with 8 bases between. This CDR3 is built from 14 residues. The CDR3 DNA reads as TGTGCCAGCAGTTACTCACAGGGCCCCTACGAGCAGTACTTC. Protein product: CASSYSQGPYEQYF.

The table lists this clonotype with many counts. The chain uses TRBV5-1 and TRBJ2-2; D gene uncertain. V was trimmed by 7 bases and J by 0 bases, leaving 10 bases between them. Germline CDR1 SGHRS, CDR2 YFSETQ. The CDR3 contains 14 residues. The CDR3 region is CASADPTNTGELFF. In nucleotides, the CDR3 is TGCGCCAGCGCTGACCCGACGAACACCGGGGAGCTGTTTTTT.

This sequence joins TRBV19 and TRBJ2-1; D uncertain. The CDR3 covers 15 residues. Trimming shortened V by 10 bases and J by 0 bases, and 16 bases separated the two germline ends. Germline V CDR1 and CDR2: LNHDA, SQIVND (reference sequence). The CDR3, as DNA: TGTGCCATCAGCCCCGGTCTCCTCTCCTACAATGAGCAGTTCTTC. This translates into CAISPGLLSYNEQFF.

This chain connects TRBV12-5 to TRBJ1-1, with a possible D match to TRBD1 (6 bases). The CDR3 contains 14 residues. Germline-derived CDR1 and CDR2 are LGHNT and FRNRAP. Trimming pared 4 bases from V and 6 bases from J, leaving 15 bases between. The CDR3 is CASGSRQVYPEAFF. The CDR3 DNA follows: TGTGCTAGTGGTTCCCGACAGGTGTACCCTGAAGCTTTCTTT.

CDR3 nucleotides: TGTGCCAGCAGCTTAGGAGGGTGGCAGGGGAATTACGAGCAGTACTTC. Encoded protein: CASSLGGWQGNYEQYF. The chain is built from TRBV7-8 and TRBJ2-7; D may be TRBD1 (6 bases). Trimming stripped 1 base from V and 4 bases from J, with 17 bases between. Germline values: CDR1 SGHVS, CDR2 FQNEAQ. CDR3 length: 16 amino acids.

This clonotype has just a few counts. The CDR3 sequence: CASSPSTSGNTIYF. The CDR3 bases are TGTGCCAGCAGCCCTTCTACTTCGGGAAACACCATATATTTT. This rearrangement joins TRBV7-8 to TRBJ1-3; D remains ambiguous. Trimming removed 5 bases from V and 4 bases from J, with 12 bases in between. This CDR3 has 14 residues. From germline, CDR1 is SGHVS and CDR2 FQNEAQ.